This T cell receptor beta chain was found in a study of T cells in Graves' hyperthyroidism and ophthalmopathy. Study-level findings and limits: In blood, most of the thyroid clonotypes expanded above 0.001 were also present.

It was RNA transcripts that yielded the amplified TCR beta CDR3 regions. When the TCR CDR3 underwent first-round RT-PCR, the HTBI primer set was used. MiXCR was run by TCRdb on the multiplex PCR reads, yielding one entry per CDR3 protein. The data contain more than 550,000 distinct CDR3 sequences, 17% of them seen just once; the ten biggest clones take up less than 20%. Calling Graves' hyperthyroidism stable meant ophthalmopathy did not progress within 18 months. Those with hyperthyroidism were 18 to 65 years old, newly diagnosed, and ill for under 2 months. Researchers barred patients who had uncontrolled infection, other autoimmune disease, pregnancy or lactation. This clonotype was recorded a few times. Antigen specificity is unknown. This TCR was sampled from a man aged 50 to 59 with Graves' hyperthyroidism. Sequencing was carried out using blood.

The CDR3 DNA reads TGTGCCAGCAGCGTAGGGCCCGGTGGGAGCTCCTATAATTCACCCCTCCACTTT. It yields the protein CASSVGPGGSSYNSPLHF. The J gene is TRBJ1-6, the V gene TRBV9; D is unresolved. This CDR3 has 18 amino acids. Germline values: CDR1 SGDLS, CDR2 YYNGEE. V lost 0 bases to trimming and J lost 0 bases, with 13 bases between them.